The 9 T cell receptor beta chains presented below share a single source sample, sequenced in a study of T cell responses to AZD1222 COVID-19 vaccine. Profiling relied on immunoSEQ multiplex PCR, and the TCRdb table lists in-frame clones only, not all of them. The sample carries 150,000 or so clones, 92% recorded once. Sequences were derived from peripheral blood, sampled 28 days after the second AZD1222 dose. The receptors come from an adult who received the AZD1222 COVID-19 vaccine.

The chain combines TRBV11-1 with TRBJ2-7; D ambiguous. CDR1 and CDR2 from the germline V gene are SGHAT and FQDESV (reference sequence). The length of the CDR3 is 12 residues. Trimming pared 3 bases from V and 5 bases from J, leaving 8 bases between. CDR3 sequence: CASSFTRNEQYF. The CDR3 DNA is TGTGCCAGCAGCTTCACGCGGAACGAGCAGTACTTC.

The rearrangement joins TRBV28 to TRBJ2-7; perhaps D is TRBD1 or TRBD2 (5 bases each). Germline V gene sequence: CDR1 MDHEN, CDR2 SYDVKM. V lost 8 bases and J 8 bases, leaving 19 bases between the germline ends. CDR3 length equals 13 residues. CDR3 bases: TGTGCCAGCCTAAGACGGGACGATTTACAGCAGTACTTC. Protein product: CASLRRDDLQQYF.

The rearrangement joins TRBV4-3 to TRBJ1-6; D call uncertain. The CDR3 length is 15 residues. With 0 bases removed from V and 10 bases from J, the gap between germline ends came to 13 bases. The germline gives CDR1 LGHNA, CDR2 YSLEER. This CDR3 is CASSQERGRASPLHF. CDR3 nucleotides: TGCGCCAGCAGCCAAGAACGCGGACGTGCATCACCCCTCCACTTT.

The V call is TRBV4-3, the J call TRBJ1-6; the match to TRBD1 covers 7 bases. Trimming removed 0 bases from V and 9 bases from J; junction bases left unmatched: 20. Germline CDR1 and CDR2: LGHNA and YSLEER. The CDR3 is 20 residues long. CDR3: CASSQESITGAGWKSSPLHF. As DNA, the CDR3 is TGCGCCAGCAGCCAAGAAAGTATTACAGGGGCGGGCTGGAAAAGTTCACCCCTCCACTTT.

The chain uses TRBV5-1 and TRBJ1-1; a possible D gene is TRBD1 (6 bases). Trimming took off 3 bases at V and 0 bases at J, with 12 bases between the two ends. The CDR3 has 15 amino acids. Germline lookup yields CDR1 SGHRS and CDR2 YFSETQ. The CDR3 DNA sequence: TGCGCCAGCAGCTACGGACAGACTATGAACACTGAAGCTTTCTTT. Protein product: CASSYGQTMNTEAFF.

This rearrangement joins TRBV7-9 to TRBJ1-6, with 10 bases that match TRBD1. V gave up 5 bases and J gave up 7 bases; unmatched junction bases: 8. The CDR3 sequence is 16 residues long. Germline V gene lookup returns CDR1 SEHNR and CDR2 FQNEAQ (reference sequence). This CDR3 reads CASSPPDRGTNSPLHF. CDR3 sequence (DNA): TGTGCCAGCAGCCCACCGGACAGGGGGACGAATTCACCCCTCCACTTT. The entire variable domain, with the rest obtained from reference TRBV7-9 and TRBJ1-6, is as follows: DTGVSQNPRHKITKRGQNVTFRCDPISEHNRLYWYRQTLGQGPEFLTYFQNEAQLEKSRLLSDRFSAERPKGSFSTLEIQRTEQGDSAMYLCASSPPDRGTNSPLHFGNGTRLTVT.

The J gene is TRBJ1-4, the V gene TRBV10-1, with a tentative D call TRBD1 (5 bases). The V and J ends lost 2 bases and 1 base respectively, with 5 bases between them. The germline CDR1 and CDR2 sequences are WNHNN and SYGVQD (reference sequence). This CDR3 region has 14 residues. CDR3 DNA: TGCGCCAGCAGTGAGGGGGGAACTAATGAAAAACTGTTTTTT. Its translation: CASSEGGTNEKLFF.

The chain recombines TRBV11-2 with TRBJ2-1; 8 nucleotides line up with TRBD2. V gave up 0 bases and J gave up 2 bases; unmatched junction bases: 6. Per the germline V gene, CDR1 is SGHAT and CDR2 is FQNNGV. The CDR3 spans 17 residues. The CDR3 reads CASSLDGVAGTYNEQFF. The CDR3 coding sequence is TGTGCCAGCAGCTTAGATGGGGTAGCGGGGACCTACAATGAGCAGTTCTTC.

The CDR3 sequence: CASSELAGAADTQYF. CDR3 nucleotide sequence: TGTGCCAGCAGTGAACTAGCGGGGGCAGCAGATACGCAGTATTTT. The chain links TRBV6-1 to TRBJ2-3; 10 nucleotides align to TRBD2. With 2 bases clipped from V and 4 bases from J, the junction kept 3 bases outside the gene matches. This CDR3 is built from 15 residues. CDR1 MNHNS and CDR2 SASEGT come from the germline V gene.